These T cell receptor beta chains were read from a single sample in a study of T cell responses to AZD1222 COVID-19 vaccine. Repertoires were generated with immunoSEQ multiplex PCR, while TCRdb's copy carries only in-frame clones and drops some. The sample lists 90,000 to 120,000 clones, roughly 90% occurring once. Specimen: peripheral blood, collected on day 0 of AZD1222 vaccination. The receptor set was obtained from an adult in good health. CDR3s leave out the opening cysteine and the closing phenylalanine or tryptophan. The order of the fields is J gene, V gene, CDR3 length, CDR3 protein.

J: TRBJ1-6
V: TRBV28
length: 12
CDR3: ASSAGGQNSPLH

J: TRBJ2-5
V: TRBV28
length: 11
CDR3: ASSLRVPETQY

J: TRBJ2-3
V: TRBV6-5
length: 12
CDR3: ASRPGRITDTQY

J: TRBJ1-2
V: TRBV24-1
length: 10
CDR3: ATSDEGYGYT

J: TRBJ1-3
V: TRBV28
length: 11
CDR3: ASGTTKRNTIY

J: TRBJ1-1
V: TRBV7-9
length: 10
CDR3: ASSLLGREAF

J: TRBJ1-1
V: TRBV30
length: 11
CDR3: AGSTQGWTEAF

J: TRBJ2-5
V: TRBV7-2
length: 12
CDR3: ASSLVRTRETQY

J: TRBJ1-5
V: TRBV6-4
length: 12
CDR3: ASSDKEGSQPQH

J: TRBJ2-3
V: TRBV7-2
length: 12
CDR3: ASSIGEGPDTQY

J: TRBJ2-2
V: TRBV18
length: 15
CDR3: ASSPPPGGAGPGELF

J: TRBJ1-1
V: TRBV7-3
length: 15
CDR3: ASSLFRVGQGAAEAF

J: TRBJ2-7
V: TRBV7-8
length: 11
CDR3: ATPRASGDEQY

J: TRBJ1-2
V: TRBV10-3
length: 13
CDR3: AISTGQKPNYGYT

J: TRBJ1-5
V: TRBV10-3
length: 11
CDR3: AIRTPGNQPQH

J: TRBJ2-2
V: TRBV7-2
length: 12
CDR3: ASSLTGNTGELF

J: TRBJ1-4
V: TRBV19
length: 14
CDR3: ASRKQGSWGNEKLF

J: TRBJ1-2
V: TRBV4-3
length: 10
CDR3: ASSQAGYGYT

J: TRBJ1-1
V: TRBV6-2/TRBV6-3
length: 12
CDR3: ASSYLTLGTEAF

J: TRBJ1-4
V: TRBV11-3
length: 13
CDR3: ASSITGKSNEKLF

J: TRBJ1-3
V: TRBV6-5
length: 13
CDR3: ASSLSGGSGNTIY

J: TRBJ1-2
V: TRBV9
length: 12
CDR3: ASSVEGAFYGYT

J: TRBJ1-4
V: TRBV7-2
length: 14
CDR3: ASSPGSYATNEKLF

J: TRBJ2-6
V: TRBV7-3
length: 13
CDR3: ASSPSYSGANVLT

J: TRBJ2-1
V: TRBV7-8
length: 13
CDR3: ASSFLGAGYNEQF

J: TRBJ2-7
V: TRBV2
length: 10
CDR3: ASSWTDYEQY

J: TRBJ2-7
V: TRBV6-2/TRBV6-3
length: 13
CDR3: ASSSPGTGRYEQY

J: TRBJ2-7
V: TRBV14
length: 13
CDR3: ASSAQGTGLGEQY

J: TRBJ1-1
V: TRBV9
length: 12
CDR3: ASSARAGNTEAF